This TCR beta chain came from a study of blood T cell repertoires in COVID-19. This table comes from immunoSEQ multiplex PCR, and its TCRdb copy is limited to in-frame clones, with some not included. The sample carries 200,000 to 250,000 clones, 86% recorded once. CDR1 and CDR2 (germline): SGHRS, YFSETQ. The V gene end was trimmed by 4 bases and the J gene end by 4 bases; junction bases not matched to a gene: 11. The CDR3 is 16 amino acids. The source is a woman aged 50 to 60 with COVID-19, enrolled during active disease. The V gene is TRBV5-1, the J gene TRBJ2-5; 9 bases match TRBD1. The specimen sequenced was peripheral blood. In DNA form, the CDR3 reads TGCGCCAGCAGCAGGACAGGGGTGGCCATGCGAGAGACCCAGTACTTC. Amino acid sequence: CASSRTGVAMRETQYF.